The 14 T cell receptor beta chains below were found in one sample sequenced in a study of blood T cells in healthy people across ages. For the second PCR, which ran for roughly 6 to 11 cycles, a sample-barcoded 5' primer and a J-beta primer mix were used. In TCRdb, the 5' RACE reads were re-called with MiXCR into one record per CDR3 protein. The table lists 1.5 million to 2 million distinct CDR3 sequences, 35% to 50% of them singletons. The sequenced sample was blood. The receptors were gathered from a human donor in good health.

This chain uses TRBV12-3 or TRBV12-4 with TRBJ2-1; the match to TRBD2 covers 11 bases. This CDR3 is 15 amino acids long. The junction had 6 bases not matched to a gene; V was cut back by 7 bases and J by 4 bases. CDR3 loop: CASTAGTSGYNEQFF. The DNA for the CDR3 is TGTGCCAGCACCGCCGGGACTAGCGGTTACAATGAGCAGTTCTTC.

Here the CDR3 reads CASSFGPAGDGYTF. Written as DNA, the CDR3 is TGTGCCAGCAGCTTCGGCCCGGCCGGTGACGGCTACACCTTC. The rearrangement joins TRBV11-2 to TRBJ1-2; D is unclear. The CDR3 runs to 14 residues. Trimming took off 3 bases at V and 8 bases at J, with 16 bases between the two ends. Germline V CDR1 and CDR2: SGHAT, FQNNGV.

This clonotype has a count of ten or more. This chain uses TRBV20-1 with TRBJ2-5; 10 bases fit TRBD2. Germline-derived CDR1 and CDR2 are DFQATT and SNEGSKA (reference sequence). The CDR3 is 13 residues long. The V gene end was trimmed by 6 bases and the J gene end by 5 bases; junction bases not matched to a gene: 6. The DNA for the CDR3 is TGCAGTGCCCCCCTAGCGGGGGTTGAGACCCAGTACTTC. It codes for CSAPLAGVETQYF.

Details on this clonotype: The conserved phenylalanine or tryptophan normally closing the CDR3 is absent here, so this likely arose from a read error. This sequence joins TRBV7-3 and TRBJ2-1; 11 nucleotides agree with TRBD2. J was trimmed by 4 bases and V by 5 bases; bases with no gene match: 7. The CDR3 consists of 16 residues. The germline V gene has CDR1 SGHTA and CDR2 FQGTGA. Written as DNA, the CDR3 is TGTGCCAGCAGCCCCACCGGGACTAGCGGTTACAATGAGCAGTTCTTA. It translates to CASSPTGTSGYNEQFL.

The rearrangement links TRBV29-1 to TRBJ2-2, with 9 bases identical to TRBD1. V dropped 5 bases and J dropped 3; count of bases not matched to a gene: 4. The CDR3 runs 14 residues. Germline-derived CDR1 and CDR2 are SQVTM and ANQGSEA. The CDR3 nucleotides are TGCAGCGTTTCGGACAGGGGAGACACCGGGGAGCTGTTTTTT. Translated, it gives CSVSDRGDTGELFF.

This clonotype was counted a single time. This chain uses TRBV24-1 with TRBJ2-1; D uncertain. Per germline, CDR1 KGHDR and CDR2 SFDVKD. This CDR3 is built from 15 residues. Trimming took off 7 bases at V and 0 bases at J, with 12 bases between the two ends. This chain's CDR3 is CATSDGLSSYNEQFF. Written as DNA, the CDR3 is TGTGCCACCAGCGATGGCCTAAGCTCCTACAATGAGCAGTTCTTC.

The chain employs TRBV7-2 and TRBJ2-2; TRBD1 might be the D (5 bases). This CDR3 has 16 residues. Germline V gene lookup returns CDR1 SGHTA and CDR2 FQGNSA. V lost 2 bases to trimming and J lost 0 bases, with 10 bases between them. As DNA, the CDR3 is TGTGCCAGCAGCTTAATCCCAGGGTCGAACACCGGGGAGCTGTTTTTT. This sequence encodes CASSLIPGSNTGELFF.

The CDR3 protein is CASRPLAGAANEQFF. The CDR3 nucleotides read TGTGCCAGCAGGCCACTAGCGGGGGCCGCAAATGAGCAGTTCTTC. V usage is TRBV11-2 and J usage is TRBJ2-1; 11 nucleotides match TRBD2. This CDR3 contains 15 residues. V gave up 6 bases and J gave up 7 bases; unmatched junction bases: 8. The germline V gene has CDR1 SGHAT and CDR2 FQNNGV.

The genes are TRBV20-1 and TRBJ1-2; 7 bases map to TRBD1. The V segment lost 0 bases and the J segment 4 bases; nucleotides outside the gene matches: 8. This CDR3 region has 15 residues. Germline CDR1 DFQATT, CDR2 SNEGSKA (reference sequence). The CDR3 region has the DNA TGCAGTGCTAGAGACCACAGGGGTATCCGCTATGGCTACACCTTC. Translation: CSARDHRGIRYGYTF.

This clonotype turned up a few times. V and J are TRBV3-1 and TRBJ2-7; 9 bases map to TRBD1. Germline-derived CDR1 and CDR2 are LGHDT and YNNKEL (reference sequence). With 1 base clipped from V and 1 base from J, the junction kept 11 bases outside the gene matches. The CDR3 runs 18 residues. The CDR3 loop is CASSQVGQGRGRSYEQYF. The CDR3 coding sequence is TGTGCCAGCAGCCAAGTAGGACAGGGGAGAGGAAGGTCCTACGAGCAGTACTTC.

This clonotype was counted once. In DNA form, the CDR3 reads TGTGCCAGCAGTGACATTGGGGTGGTGGTCAATGAGCAGTTCTTC. Protein product: CASSDIGVVVNEQFF. V and J are TRBV2 and TRBJ2-1, with no clear D. Germline loops: CDR1 SNHLY, CDR2 FYNNEI. The V end lost 3 bases, the J end lost 6 bases, and 15 bases lay between the germline ends. The CDR3 contains 15 residues.

On this clonotype: At one boundary the junction diverges from the germline segment, which might be a read error. The chain employs TRBV5-1 and TRBJ2-1; TRBD1 might be the D (5 bases). Germline assignment: CDR1 SGHRS and CDR2 YFSETQ. The length of the CDR3 is 14 residues. DNA of the CDR3: TGCGCTAGCAGCTTGGACACGAGTACCCATGAGCAGTTCTTC. This sequence encodes CASSLDTSTHEQFF. The variable domain in full, with the rest retrieved from reference TRBV5-1 and TRBJ2-1, is KAGVTQTPRYLIKTRGQQVTLSCSPISGHRSVSWYQQTPGQGLQFLFEYFSETQRNKGNFPGRFSGRQFSNSRSEMNVSTLELGDSALYLCASSLDTSTHEQFFGPGTRLTVL.

This chain links TRBV7-8 with TRBJ2-3; the D call may be TRBD1 or TRBD2 (5 bases each). The CDR3 is 14 residues long. Germline V gene sequence: CDR1 SGHVS, CDR2 FQNEAQ. The ends were cut back, 2 bases at V and 6 bases at J, with 12 bases in the middle. In DNA form, the CDR3 reads TGTGCCAGCAGCTTATTCCCCGAGGGGGATACGCAGTATTTT. It specifies CASSLFPEGDTQYF.

This chain connects TRBV7-2 to TRBJ2-1, with 8 positions matching TRBD1. V gave up 2 bases and J gave up 4 bases; unmatched junction bases: 7. This CDR3 is built from 16 residues. Germline V lookup: CDR1 SGHTA, CDR2 FQGNSA. CDR3 in DNA: TGTGCCAGCAGCTTAAACCGGGACAGGTCTTACAATGAGCAGTTCTTC. Residues: CASSLNRDRSYNEQFF.